This TCR beta chain was sequenced for a study of T cells in localized non-small cell lung cancer (dated by TCRdb to about 2020). About the investigation overall: T cell repertoires of more than 200 early-stage NSCLC patients were analyzed, with tumors being compared against uninvolved tumor-adjacent lungs. All 250 or so NSCLC patients in the cohort were treatment-naive and had localized lung tumors that were resected. Of the NSCLC patients, around 140 were male and roughly 110 were female, and the mean age was around 70 years.

Inclusive of the bounding cysteine and phenylalanine, the CDR3 is 13 residues long. The only DNA kept is the CDR3, 39 bases in frame from the first base. The immunoSEQ Assay was used to sequence TCR beta CDR3 regions from DNA. In the source study's methods: T cell density was computed as TCR beta template counts normalized to usable DNA estimated by amplifying housekeeping genes. Richness was estimated with the preseqR package, extrapolating to 400,000 templates for PBMC samples and 120,000 templates for tissue samples. Clonality was taken to be one minus Pielou's evenness. To identify tissue-enriched TCRs, differential abundance testing was run on productive amino-acid clonotypes with a minimum total count of 5 and an alpha of 0.1. The Jaccard Index and the Morisita Overlap Index were used to measure how much the repertoires overlapped between compartments. TCR beta CDR3s were clustered by GLIPH together with public tetramer-defined viral CDR3s, and at least three viral sequences plus V-gene enrichment were required for viral motifs. Imported from immuneACCESS, the table was reduced by TCRdb to in-frame sequences with V and J called. These copies leave out some clones; in studies compared against another copy, an unresolved V gene accounts for under half, and the cause of the remainder is not known. The V and J calls and clone size were taken over from that table, and D and trimming were inferred from the DNA. The table for this sample lists approximately 23,000 clones; around 87% of them were counted only once. The ten largest make up 5.5% to 6.5% of the sample.

What the work shows at the level of the full study, not this receptor alone: Uninvolved tumor-adjacent lung showed the highest T cell clonality, higher than tumor, which suggests more focused antigenic responses in the uninvolved tumor-adjacent lung. Because multi-region tumor sequencing was not done, intratumor heterogeneity could not be ruled out. Longer overall survival was associated with higher T cell density in blood, whereas shorter survival was associated with higher clonality in adjacent lung. Because of the exploratory design, TCR variables were selected using unadjusted p-values without false-discovery rate correction. A median of 57 of the top 100 tumor clones were detected in paired uninvolved adjacent lung, and some 29 of these tumor clones were also found among the top 100 clones of the paired uninvolved adjacent lung.

At diagnosis, tumor, uninvolved tumor-adjacent lung and peripheral blood were collected and then preserved as a mix of FFPE and fresh-frozen material. Blood samples were analyzed as peripheral blood mononuclear cells for TCR repertoire profiling. As concerns this clone: Its antigen has not been determined. Base qualities were left out, and no much larger clone turns up one base away.

The TCR was taken from a man aged 40 to 69 with stage II lung adenocarcinoma. In this chain, TRBV1 is recombined with TRBJ2-4; the listed D gene, TRBD2, was not tested against the DNA. TRBV1 is an annotated pseudogene. Sample: PBMCs, taken before any cancer treatment. The nucleotide sequence is TGCACCAGCAGCCCGGAGGGCCGTATCATTCAGTACTTC. Translated, this gives CTSSPEGRIIQYF.